Listed below are T cell receptor beta chains from one sample, sequenced in a study of blood T cell repertoires in COVID-19. Generated by immunoSEQ multiplex PCR, the TCRdb table keeps only in-frame clones and is missing some. There are roughly 200,000 clones in the sample; roughly 83% occur only once, and around 26% lies in the top ten. Sequenced input: peripheral blood. The receptor set was obtained from a man in his forties or fifties with acute or convalescent COVID-19. Each CDR3 is given with its conserved first and last residue. The order of the fields is D gene, J gene, clone size, V gene, CDR3 DNA, CDR3 protein. The D gene is left open where the match is weak. A row's size may be missing; if present it is once, few, many or a size class.

TRBD1 TRBJ2-2 - TRBV7-9 TGTGCCAGCAGCTCCAGGGACAGGGTCACCGGGGAGCTGTTTTTT CASSSRDRVTGELFF
- TRBJ2-1 - TRBV19 TGTGCCAGTAGGCGAGCGGGACAAAGATATGAGCAGTTCTTC CASRRAGQRYEQFF
TRBD2 TRBJ2-1 once TRBV6-1 TGTGCCAGCAGTGAGGACAACCGGGGGGACAATGAGCAGTTCTTC CASSEDNRGDNEQFF
- TRBJ1-4 - TRBV11-2 TGTGCCAGCAGCTTACGGGGTCAGAGGTCCGAAAAACTGTTTTTT CASSLRGQRSEKLFF
- TRBJ1-1 few TRBV2 TGTGCCAGCATGGGGCACACTGAAGCTTTCTTT CASMGHTEAFF
TRBD2 TRBJ2-7 - TRBV9 TGTGCCAGCAGCGTAGCTTTCGGGCTAGCGGGGACCTACGAGCAGTACTTC CASSVAFGLAGTYEQYF
TRBD1 TRBJ1-1 - TRBV7-2 TGTGCCAGCAGCTCAGCCAGCCAGGGGGCGCGGAACACTGAAGCTTTCTTT CASSSASQGARNTEAFF
- TRBJ1-1 - TRBV6-5 TGTGCCAGCAGCCTACTTCCGGGACATGAAGCTTTCTTT CASSLLPGHEAFF
- TRBJ2-1 - TRBV6-1 TGTGCCAGCAGTGAAATTGCTCAGGAGCAGTTCTTC CASSEIAQEQFF
- TRBJ2-1 - TRBV15 TGTGCCACCAGCTACCCTCTAGGGAGCTCCTACAATGAGCAGTTCTTC CATSYPLGSSYNEQFF
- TRBJ2-1 - TRBV2 TGTGCCAGCAGTACCTGGACTATTCCCGAGTTCTTC CASSTWTIPEFF
TRBD2 TRBJ2-1 - TRBV20-1 TGCAGTGCTAGTCCGAGACTAGCGGGGACCTACAATGAGCAGTTCTTC CSASPRLAGTYNEQFF
TRBD1 TRBJ1-2 - TRBV3-1/TRBV3-2 TGTGCCAGCTCGTCCGGGACAGGGGGCGGCTACACCTTC CASSSGTGGGYTF
- TRBJ1-6 - TRBV25-1 TGTGCCAGCAGTGAAGTCGGGAGCTCCTATAATTCACCCCTCCACTTT CASSEVGSSYNSPLHF
TRBD2 TRBJ2-7 once TRBV3-1/TRBV3-2 TGTGCCAGCGCCCAAGGTCTAGCGGATTTATACGAGCAGTACTTC CASAQGLADLYEQYF
- TRBJ2-1 - TRBV4-2 TGTGCCAGCAGCCCCCAGTTAAGCGCTGAGCAGTTCTTC CASSPQLSAEQFF
TRBD1 TRBJ2-6 - TRBV2 TGTGCCACGACAGGGTATGGGTCTGGGGCCAACGTCCTGACTTTC CATTGYGSGANVLTF
- TRBJ2-1 - TRBV6-2/TRBV6-3 TGTGCCAGCAGTTTAGAGGGAGGATCCAGGAATGAGCAGTTCTTC CASSLEGGSRNEQFF
TRBD1 TRBJ1-6 - TRBV6-5 TGTGCCAGCGCGAAGGGGGCAGGTTCACCCCTCCACTTT CASAKGAGSPLHF
TRBD1 TRBJ1-5 - TRBV11-2 TGTGCCAGCAGCTTAGGGACAGGGATTGGGCGCAATCAGCCCCAGCATTTT CASSLGTGIGRNQPQHF
TRBD1 TRBJ1-1 few TRBV7-6 TGTGCCAGCAGCTCCGGGACAGGGGCTACTGAAGCTTTCTTT CASSSGTGATEAFF
TRBD1 TRBJ2-7 - TRBV11-3 TGTGCCAGCAGCGCGGGACAGGCCCACGAGCAGTACTTC CASSAGQAHEQYF
- TRBJ2-5 - TRBV28 TGTGCCAGCAGTTCCGCGGGACAGCAAGAGACCCAGTACTTC CASSSAGQQETQYF
- TRBJ2-1 - TRBV13 TGTGCCAGCAGCTTAGAGGGGGGGCCCAATGAGCAGTTCTTC CASSLEGGPNEQFF
TRBD1 TRBJ2-7 - TRBV2 TGTGCCAGCGGGGGACAGGGAGCCTACGAGCAGTACTTC CASGGQGAYEQYF
TRBD2 TRBJ2-1 - TRBV4-2 TGTGCCAGCAGTGAGATAGCGGGGACTCCCAGGAATGAGCAGTTCTTC CASSEIAGTPRNEQFF
TRBD1 TRBJ1-2 - TRBV13 TGTGCCAGCAGCTCCAGGGGGCTTGTGGATGGCTACACCTTC CASSSRGLVDGYTF
TRBD1 TRBJ2-2 - TRBV23-1 TGCGCCAGCAGTCAATCCCACGGGACAGGGGTCACCGGGGAGCTGTTTTTT CASSQSHGTGVTGELFF
- TRBJ2-7 - TRBV27 TGTGCCAGCAGCCAAGCGACAGGTCCGTACGAGCAGTACTTC CASSQATGPYEQYF
- TRBJ2-1 - TRBV5-6 TGTGCCAGCAGCCGCCGGGGGTCCTACAATGAGCAGTTCTTC CASSRRGSYNEQFF
- TRBJ2-3 - TRBV5-4 TGTGCCAGCAGCGGAGGGGCTCCGGCCACAGATACGCAGTATTTT CASSGGAPATDTQYF
- TRBJ1-3 - TRBV5-4 TGTGCCAGCAGCTTTTTTGTAAACTCTGGAAACACCATATATTTT CASSFFVNSGNTIYF
- TRBJ2-5 - TRBV6-5 TGTGCCAGCAGCCTGAGCCAGACCCAGTACTTC CASSLSQTQYF
- TRBJ1-3 - TRBV3-1/TRBV3-2 TGTGCCAGCAGCCAAGCGGGAAACACCATATATTTT CASSQAGNTIYF
- TRBJ2-3 - TRBV4-2 TGTGCCAGCAGCCAGGGGCGGATTAGCACAGATACGCAGTATTTT CASSQGRISTDTQYF
- TRBJ1-4 few TRBV6-2/TRBV6-3 TGTGCCAGCAGTTGGCGGGGGCGATGGACTAATGAAAAACTGTTTTTT CASSWRGRWTNEKLFF
TRBD2 TRBJ2-7 few TRBV7-8 TGTGCCAGCAGCCGCCCTAGCGGGAGTATAGGCGAGCAGTACTTC CASSRPSGSIGEQYF
- TRBJ2-1 - TRBV4-2 TGTGCCAGCAGCCAAGATAGGGGTGGGTACAATGAGCAGTTCTTC CASSQDRGGYNEQFF
TRBD2 TRBJ2-7 - TRBV5-1 TGCGCCAGCAGCGTAGCGGGAGGGCCCTACGAGCAGTACTTC CASSVAGGPYEQYF
- TRBJ2-5 once TRBV6-2/TRBV6-3 TGTGCCAGCAGCCCACCTAGCGTTCCAGAGACCCAGTACTTC CASSPPSVPETQYF
- TRBJ1-5 - TRBV19 TGTGCCAGTAGTACTACCAATCAGCCCCAGCATTTT CASSTTNQPQHF
- TRBJ1-1 - TRBV27 TGTGCCAGCAGTTTATCCGCTCGGGGCACTGAAGCTTTCTTT CASSLSARGTEAFF
- TRBJ1-5 - TRBV2 TGTGCCAGCAGTGAGGGGGGATCAGGCAATCAGCCCCAGCATTTT CASSEGGSGNQPQHF
- TRBJ2-7 - TRBV9 TGTGCCAGCAGCTTTACAGGGAACGAGCAGTACTTC CASSFTGNEQYF
- TRBJ2-3 once TRBV2 TGTGCCAGCACCGGTATTACAGATACGCAGTATTTT CASTGITDTQYF